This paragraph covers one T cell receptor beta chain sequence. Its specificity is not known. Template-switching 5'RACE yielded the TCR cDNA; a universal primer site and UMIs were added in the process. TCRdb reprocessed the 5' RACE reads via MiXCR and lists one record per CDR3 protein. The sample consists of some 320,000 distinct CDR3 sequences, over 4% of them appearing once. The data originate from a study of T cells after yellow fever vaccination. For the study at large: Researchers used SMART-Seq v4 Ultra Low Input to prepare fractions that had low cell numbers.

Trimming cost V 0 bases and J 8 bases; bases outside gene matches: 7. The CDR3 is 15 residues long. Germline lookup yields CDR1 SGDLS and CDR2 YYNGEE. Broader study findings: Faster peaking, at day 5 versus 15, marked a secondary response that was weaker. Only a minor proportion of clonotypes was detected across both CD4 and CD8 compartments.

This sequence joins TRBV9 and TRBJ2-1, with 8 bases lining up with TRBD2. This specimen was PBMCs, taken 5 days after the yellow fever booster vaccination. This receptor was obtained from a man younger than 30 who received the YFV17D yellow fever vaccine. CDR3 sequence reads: CASSVVAGGRDEQFF. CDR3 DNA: TGTGCCAGCAGCGTAGTGGCGGGGGGCCGGGATGAGCAGTTCTTC.